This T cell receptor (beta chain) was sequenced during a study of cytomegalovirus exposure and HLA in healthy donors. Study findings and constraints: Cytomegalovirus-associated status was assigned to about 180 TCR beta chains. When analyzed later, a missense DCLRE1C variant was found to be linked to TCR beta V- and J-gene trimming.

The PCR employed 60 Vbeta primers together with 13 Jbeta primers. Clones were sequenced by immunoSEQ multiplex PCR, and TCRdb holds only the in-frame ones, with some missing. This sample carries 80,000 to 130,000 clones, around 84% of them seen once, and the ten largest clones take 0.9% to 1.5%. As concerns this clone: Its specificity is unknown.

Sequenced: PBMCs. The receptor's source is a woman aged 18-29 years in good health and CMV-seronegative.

CDR3 DNA sequence: TGTGCCAGCAGTTACTCGGGACTAGGAGAGACCCAGTACTTC. This sequence encodes CASSYSGLGETQYF. The chain combines TRBV6-5 with TRBJ2-5; TRBD2 aligns across 8 bases. Germline V gene sequence: CDR1 MNHEY, CDR2 SVGAGI. The CDR3 has 14 amino acids. Trimming cost V 0 bases and J 4 bases; bases outside gene matches: 1.